The sequence of this T cell receptor beta chain was determined in a study of control samples from healthy donors and cancer patients. The CDR3 covers 14 residues. Trimming stripped 6 bases from V and 5 bases from J, with 15 bases between. Germline V lookup: CDR1 MNHEY, CDR2 SVGAGI. Sequenced by immunoSEQ multiplex PCR; TCRdb stores in-frame clones only, minus some. The sample consists of about 85,000 clones, around 92% of them appearing once. This receptor was identified in a man in his forties or fifties in good health. The sample taken for sequencing was blood. V gene TRBV6-5 combines with J gene TRBJ2-3; perhaps TRBD2 as D (5 bases). The CDR3, as DNA: TGTGCCAGCAGCCCCGACCCGGAGGTAGATACGCAGTATTTT. Protein: CASSPDPEVDTQYF.